Listed here are 28 T cell receptor beta chains from one sample, sequenced in a study of breast tumors, draining lymph nodes, adjacent tissues. TCRdb re-analysed the multiplex PCR reads in MiXCR, keeping a single row per CDR3 protein. The repertoire holds approximately 210,000 distinct CDR3 sequences, with 32% as singletons. Breast cancer patients provided tissue from their axillary draining lymph nodes. The specimen was axillary lymph node tissue. The receptors shown here come from a female donor with breast cancer. Some clones in this sample may be carry-over from other donors' samples.

This clonotype showed up many times. The chain has TRBV7-3 and TRBJ2-3, with D possibly matching TRBD1 (6 bases). The CDR3 is 14 residues long. Trimming left V 5 bases short and J 2 bases short, with 11 bases between. Germline values: CDR1 SGHTA, CDR2 FQGTGA. The CDR3, as DNA: TGTGCCAGCAGCCTATGGGACATCACAGATACGCAGTATTTT. As protein: CASSLWDITDTQYF. Complete variable domain (other parts from reference TRBV7-3 and TRBJ2-3): GAGVSQTPSNKVTEKGKYVELRCDPISGHTALYWYRQSLGQGPEFLIYFQGTGAADDSGLPNDRFFAVRPEGSVSTLKIQRTERGDSAVYLCASSLWDITDTQYFGPGTRLTVL.

The table lists this clonotype with many counts. V is TRBV5-6 and J is TRBJ2-1; possibly TRBD2 for D (5 bases). Germline-derived CDR1 and CDR2 are SGHDT and YYEEEE. This CDR3 has 14 amino acids. Trimming cost V 2 bases and J 6 bases, with 12 bases left between them. DNA of the CDR3: TGTGCCAGCAGCTTATCGACTACCCCCAATGAGCAGTTCTTC. This translates into CASSLSTTPNEQFF.

This clonotype came up many times. This rearrangement joins TRBV5-1 to TRBJ2-7, with TRBD2 matching over 7 bases. Germline V CDR1 and CDR2: SGHRS, YFSETQ. V lost 2 bases and J lost 0; bases outside the gene matches: 11. The CDR3 totals 17 residues. The CDR3 loop is CASSFTLSGISSYEQYF. CDR3 DNA: TGCGCCAGCAGCTTTACCCTAAGCGGGATTAGCTCCTACGAGCAGTACTTC.

In this sample, this clonotype turned up many times. This chain connects TRBV12-3 or TRBV12-4 to TRBJ1-2; D call uncertain. The CDR3 covers 13 residues. The ends were cut back, 7 bases at V and 4 bases at J, with 13 bases in the middle. DNA of the CDR3: TGTGCCAGCACCAGGACGGTCCTCTATGGCTACACCTTC. Encoded protein: CASTRTVLYGYTF.

The chain employs TRBV19 and TRBJ2-3, with 9 bases that match TRBD2. The junction had 10 bases not matched to a gene; V was cut back by 4 bases and J by 11 bases. Germline CDR1 is LNHDA and CDR2 is SQIVND (reference sequence). The CDR3 spans 14 residues. The CDR3 here is CASSNSGGGNEQYF. In DNA form, the CDR3 reads TGTGCCAGTAGTAATAGCGGGGGCGGGAATGAGCAGTATTTT.

Notes on this clonotype: A much more abundant neighbour one base away suggests this may be a read error. This chain joins TRBV4-2 and TRBJ1-3; perhaps TRBD1 as D (6 bases). CDR1 and CDR2 from the germline V gene are LGHNA and YNFKEQ. This CDR3 comprises 17 residues. The CDR3 spells CASSLDRGRHDGSTMYF. CDR3 nucleotides: TGTGCCAGCAGCTTAGATCGGGGGCGGCATGACGGAAGCACCATGTATTTT.

This clonotype has at least ten counts. The chain uses TRBV30 and TRBJ2-7; weak D call: TRBD2 (6 bases). V dropped 1 base and J dropped 5 bases, with 6 bases sitting between them. The CDR3 covers 11 residues. Looked up from germline, CDR1 is GTSNPN and CDR2 is SVGIG (reference sequence). The CDR3: CAWSGRDEQYF. CDR3 DNA sequence: TGTGCCTGGAGTGGGAGGGACGAGCAGTACTTC. The entire variable domain, with the rest obtained from reference TRBV30 and TRBJ2-7, is as follows: SQTIHQWPATLVQPVGSPLSLECTVEGTSNPNLYWYRQAAGRGLQLLFYSVGIGQISSEVPQNLSASRPQDRQFILSSKKLLLSDSGFYLCAWSGRDEQYFGPGTRLTVT.

This clonotype turned up a few times. A read error is possible here, since a much larger clone lies one base away. V and J are TRBV7-9 and TRBJ2-5, with 7 nucleotides matching TRBD2. CDR1 and CDR2 (germline): SEHNR, FQNEAQ (reference sequence). The CDR3 runs to 15 residues. CDR3 DNA sequence: TGTGCCAGCAGCCCCCGGGCGGGGGAACAAGAGACCCAGCACTTC. Residues: CASSPRAGEQETQHF.

In its sample, this clonotype was seen many times. This chain links TRBV11-2 with TRBJ2-1; no definite D call. Germline V gives CDR1 SGHAT, CDR2 FQNNGV. CDR3 size: 12 residues. The V end lost 1 base, the J end lost 11 bases, and 9 bases lay between the germline ends. The CDR3 is CASSLVGQKQFF. CDR3 bases: TGTGCCAGCAGCTTAGTTGGGCAGAAGCAGTTCTTC.

Remarks on this clonotype: The conserved phenylalanine or tryptophan normally closing the CDR3 is absent here, so this likely arose from a read error. The DNA is omitted, as the CDR3 cannot be located on it reliably, and the CDR3 follows TCRdb's listing. The gene calls are TRBV6-4 and TRBJ2-1; the table's D call of TRBD1 was not tested on the DNA. Germline assignment: CDR1 MRHNA and CDR2 SNTAGT. The CDR3 sequence runs 12 residues, both termini included. CDR3 region: CASSGDGGMVFL.

V and J are TRBV6-2 or TRBV6-3 and TRBJ2-5; 11 bases map to TRBD2. Germline CDR1 and CDR2: MNHEY and SVGEGT. The CDR3 runs 16 residues. Trimming at V came to 6 bases and at J to 1 base, leaving 7 bases not matched to a gene. CDR3 sequence: CASRDPGLAAQETQYF. CDR3 sequence (DNA): TGTGCCAGCAGGGATCCGGGACTAGCGGCCCAAGAGACCCAGTACTTC.

The sample holds a few counts of this clonotype. The rearrangement uses TRBV27 and TRBJ2-6; maybe TRBD2 (6 bases). The germline V and J ends were trimmed by 3 bases and 11 bases, with 11 bases remaining between them. The germline V gene has CDR1 MNHEY and CDR2 SMNVEV (reference sequence). The CDR3 is 13 amino acids. CDR3 sequence (DNA): TGTGCCAGCAGTTTTAACGGGGAGGACGTCCTGACTTTC. This translates into CASSFNGEDVLTF.

To note about this clonotype: This clone may be a read error of a much larger clone one base away. The CDR3 does not end in the conserved phenylalanine or tryptophan, so this is likely a read error. The DNA is omitted, as the CDR3 cannot be located on it reliably, and the CDR3 follows TCRdb's listing. The V call is TRBV20-1, the J call TRBJ2-5. The CDR3 is made up of 11 amino acids, end residues included. Looked up from germline, CDR1 is DFQATT and CDR2 is SNEGSKA (reference sequence). CDR3 loop: CSASPAETQSL.

This clonotype was seen only once. The V call is TRBV29-1, the J call TRBJ1-4; D unresolved. CDR1 is SQVTM and CDR2 is ANQGSEA in the germline V gene. CDR3 length: 14 residues. The V and J ends lost 6 bases and 7 bases respectively, with 18 bases between them. DNA for the CDR3: TGCAGCGTCCCTCTAGCGGGAAAGGGTGAAAAACTGTTTTTT. Its protein is CSVPLAGKGEKLFF.

This clonotype was counted at least ten times. This chain uses TRBV12-3 or TRBV12-4 with TRBJ2-1; 8 bases agree with TRBD1. V shed 4 bases, J shed 8 bases, and the junction held 7 bases outside the gene matches. The CDR3 runs to 14 residues. Here the CDR3 reads CASSSETGADEQFF. In DNA, the CDR3 is TGTGCCAGCAGTTCCGAGACAGGGGCCGATGAGCAGTTCTTC.

Details on this clonotype: Sequence at one end of the junction differs from germline and may be a read error. The chain links TRBV7-2 to TRBJ1-5; D may be TRBD1 (5 bases). Per germline, CDR1 SGHTA and CDR2 FQGNSA. The CDR3 runs to 16 residues. The CDR3 DNA sequence: TGTGCCAGCAGTTTAGCGGGGGGGTATAGCAATCAGCCCCAGCATTTT. This codes for CASSLAGGYSNQPQHF. Drawing the rest from reference TRBV7-2 and TRBJ1-5, the complete variable domain is GAGVSQSPSNKVTEKGKDVELRCDPISGHTALYWYRQSLGQGLEFLIYFQGNSAPDKSGLPSDRFSAERTGGSVSTLTIQRTQQEDSAVYLCASSLAGGYSNQPQHFGDGTRLSIL.

There are many counts of this clonotype. This rearrangement joins TRBV28 to TRBJ1-2, with D perhaps matching TRBD1 (5 bases). The germline gives CDR1 MDHEN, CDR2 SYDVKM. The CDR3 extends over 14 amino acids. V shed 2 bases and J shed 8 bases, with 15 bases lying between them. The CDR3, as DNA: TGTGCCAGCAGTTTAGGGCGACAGACCCGGGGCTACACCTTC. Translation: CASSLGRQTRGYTF.

The chain uses TRBV12-3 or TRBV12-4 and TRBJ2-3; TRBD2 matches at 10 bases. There are 16 residues in the CDR3. The CDR3 is CASGRPRAGGPNTQYF. For the CDR3, the DNA is TGTGCTAGTGGCCGCCCCCGAGCGGGAGGGCCAAATACGCAGTATTTT.

On this clonotype: In this CDR3 the conserved last residue, phenylalanine or tryptophan, is missing, so a read error is likely. This sequence joins TRBV14 and TRBJ2-6; D is possibly TRBD2 (6 bases). The V gene's germline CDR1 is SGHDN and CDR2 FVKESK. This CDR3 contains 16 residues. Trimming shortened V by 6 bases and J by 2 bases, and 14 bases separated the two germline ends. The CDR3 nucleotides read TGTGCCAGCAGTTTGGGGGGAACCGCTGGGGCCAACGTCCTGACTTGC. Its translation is CASSLGGTAGANVLTC.

The chain carries TRBV28 and TRBJ2-3; no firm D call. V was shortened by 10 bases and J by 2 bases, with 13 bases between the two germline ends. CDR3 length: 13 amino acids. Germline V gives CDR1 MDHEN, CDR2 SYDVKM. For the CDR3, the DNA is TGTGCCATTTCGGCCACGTCCACAGATACGCAGTATTTT. Its protein product is CAISATSTDTQYF.

The chain carries TRBV2 and TRBJ2-5; D may be TRBD1 (7 bases). V was shortened by 3 bases and J by 5 bases, with 13 bases between the two germline ends. Germline CDR1 and CDR2: SNHLY and FYNNEI. There are 14 residues in the CDR3. This CDR3 reads CASSEQGGRETQYF. For the CDR3, the DNA is TGTGCCAGCAGTGAGCAGGGGGGCCGGGAGACCCAGTACTTC.

Ten or more counts support this clonotype. V is TRBV19 and J is TRBJ2-7, with a weak D call TRBD1 (5 bases). Germline V gives CDR1 LNHDA, CDR2 SQIVND (reference sequence). This CDR3 has 14 amino acids. Trimming took 5 bases from V and 1 from J, leaving 12 bases between them. The CDR3 sequence: CASSDTGNSYEQYF. CDR3 coding DNA: TGTGCCAGTAGTGACACAGGAAATTCCTACGAGCAGTACTTC.

This chain uses TRBV7-9 with TRBJ2-3; D might be TRBD1 or TRBD2, each matching 5 bases. The germline V gene encodes CDR1 SEHNR and CDR2 FQNEAQ (reference sequence). This CDR3 contains 15 residues. V was trimmed by 2 bases and J by 6 bases, leaving 15 bases between them. In nucleotides, the CDR3 is TGTGCCAGCAGCTTAAGGGGACGGACCACGGATACGCAGTATTTT. As protein: CASSLRGRTTDTQYF.

This clonotype was recorded many times. The chain couples TRBV20-1 to TRBJ1-3; 8 bases fit TRBD1. CDR1 is DFQATT and CDR2 is SNEGSKA in the germline V gene (reference sequence). The CDR3 contains 13 residues. After removal of 3 bases from V and 4 bases from J, the junction contained 2 bases not matched to a gene. In DNA, the CDR3 is TGCAGTGCTAGCAGGGGGCGAGGAAACACCATATATTTT. Translating it yields CSASRGRGNTIYF.

The chain is built from TRBV12-3 or TRBV12-4 and TRBJ1-3, with 8 positions matching TRBD1. V was clipped by 6 bases and J by 3 bases; unmatched bases: 7. This CDR3 contains 15 residues. CDR3 nucleotide sequence: TGTGCCAGCAGACCCCAGGGGGCAGGTGGAAACACCATATATTTT. The encoded protein is CASRPQGAGGNTIYF.

Points on this clonotype: One end of the junction fails to match germline, which may point to a read error. This rearrangement joins TRBV20-1 to TRBJ2-7; 8 bases agree with TRBD2. Germline V gene data show CDR1 as DFQATT and CDR2 as SNEGSKA (reference sequence). The CDR3 loop spans 14 amino acids. The CDR3 sequence: CSARLAGRSYEQHF. The CDR3 region has the DNA TGCAGTGCTAGGCTAGCGGGCCGATCCTACGAGCAGCACTTC.

This clonotype has a count of ten or more. The chain carries TRBV6-4 and TRBJ2-1; D is unclear. CDR1 and CDR2 from the germline V gene are MRHNA and SNTAGT. This CDR3 is built from 13 residues. The V end was cut by 5 bases, the J end by 7 bases, with 12 bases between. The CDR3 spells CASSTTGWNEQFF. The CDR3 region has the DNA TGTGCCAGCAGTACGACGGGCTGGAATGAGCAGTTCTTC.

At least ten counts were recorded for this clonotype. The chain joins TRBV4-1 to TRBJ2-7, with 8 nucleotides matching TRBD2. The CDR3 runs to 15 residues. CDR1 is MGHRA, CDR2 YSYEKL, per germline. With V trimmed by 0 bases and J by 6 bases, 7 bases remained unmatched. The CDR3 spells CASSQDRGLAREQYF. Written as DNA, the CDR3 is TGCGCCAGCAGCCAAGATCGAGGACTAGCCCGCGAGCAGTACTTC.